These 30 T cell receptor beta chains were sequenced from one sample in a study of blood T cell repertoires in COVID-19. TCRdb's copy holds only in-frame clones and misses some; the assay was immunoSEQ multiplex PCR. The sample shows some 170,000 clones, 87% of them seen only once. The material sequenced was peripheral blood. These receptors came from a woman between 50 and 59 years old with acute or convalescent COVID-19.

This clone appeared a single time. The chain joins TRBV24-1 to TRBJ2-5; D remains ambiguous. V gave up 4 bases and J gave up 5 bases, with 4 bases separating them. The CDR3 runs 11 residues. In germline, CDR1 is KGHDR, CDR2 SFDVKD. CDR3 in DNA: TGTGCCACCAGTGACCCGGAGACCCAGTACTTC. This translates into CATSDPETQYF.

The V call is TRBV7-2, the J call TRBJ1-2, with unresolved D. Trimming removed 1 base from V and 4 bases from J, with 10 bases in between. This CDR3 is 14 amino acids long. Germline V CDR1 and CDR2: SGHTA, FQGNSA. CDR3 nucleotide sequence: TGTGCCAGCAGCTTAGTTGGAGGCACCTATGGCTACACCTTC. Protein product: CASSLVGGTYGYTF.

The chain uses TRBV19 and TRBJ2-5; the match to TRBD2 covers 15 bases. Germline V gene sequence: CDR1 LNHDA, CDR2 SQIVND (reference sequence). The CDR3 contains 15 residues. The V and J ends lost 5 bases and 5 bases, in that order; junction bases with no gene match: 3. CDR3 DNA sequence: TGTGCCAGTAGTGGGACTAGCGGGAGGTGGGAGACCCAGTACTTC. This sequence encodes CASSGTSGRWETQYF.

The V gene is TRBV6-2 or TRBV6-3, the J gene TRBJ2-5, with D perhaps matching TRBD2 (7 bases). CDR3 size: 16 residues. Trimming shortened V by 2 bases and J by 6 bases, and 19 bases separated the two germline ends. CDR1 and CDR2 (germline): MNHEY, SVGEGT. The CDR3: CASSYGYKGGGQTQYF. The CDR3 DNA reads as TGTGCCAGCAGTTACGGTTACAAAGGGGGGGGCCAGACCCAGTACTTC.

This chain connects TRBV28 to TRBJ2-7; 7 positions match TRBD1. V shed 3 bases, J shed 5 bases, and the junction held 13 bases outside the gene matches. Germline V CDR1 and CDR2: MDHEN, SYDVKM. This CDR3 region has 16 residues. CDR3 sequence (DNA): TGTGCCAGCAGTTTCCTCGGGACAGAGGGTCGGGACGAGCAGTACTTC. This translates into CASSFLGTEGRDEQYF. Looking up the rest from reference TRBV28 and TRBJ2-7 gives the full variable domain: DVKVTQSSRYLVKRTGEKVFLECVQDMDHENMFWYRQDPGLGLRLIYFSYDVKMKEKGDIPEGYSVSREKKERFSLILESASTNQTSMYLCASSFLGTEGRDEQYFGPGTRLTVT.

This chain's CDR3 is CARYSNQPQHF. The CDR3 bases are TGTGCCAGGTATAGCAATCAGCCCCAGCATTTT. The rearrangement links TRBV21-1 to TRBJ1-5. TRBV21-1 is recorded as a pseudogene. The CDR3 runs 11 residues.

The V and J genes are TRBV18 and TRBJ1-5, with D hard to call. Germline V CDR1 and CDR2: KGHSH, LQKENI. Trimming pared 3 bases from V and 2 bases from J, leaving 11 bases between. CDR3 size: 15 residues. CDR3: CASSPPNPGNQPQHF. CDR3 bases: TGTGCCAGCTCACCCCCGAACCCAGGCAATCAGCCCCAGCATTTT. Drawing the rest from reference TRBV18 and TRBJ1-5, the complete variable domain is NAGVMQNPRHLVRRRGQEARLRCSPMKGHSHVYWYRQLPEEGLKFMVYLQKENIIDESGMPKERFSAEFPKEGPSILRIQQVVRGDSAAYFCASSPPNPGNQPQHFGDGTRLSIL.

The J gene is TRBJ2-5, the V gene TRBV24-1, with D possibly being TRBD2 (6 bases). The germline gives CDR1 KGHDR, CDR2 SFDVKD. V was clipped by 5 bases and J by 2 bases, with 14 bases between them. This CDR3 spans 15 amino acids. Here the CDR3 DNA reads TGTGCCACCAGTGGTCGAGACGGGACTCAAGAGACCCAGTACTTC. This encodes CATSGRDGTQETQYF.

The chain uses TRBV2 and TRBJ2-1, with 9 bases matching TRBD1. The CDR3 has 14 amino acids. CDR1 is SNHLY, CDR2 FYNNEI, per germline. V was clipped by 8 bases and J by 8 bases; unmatched bases: 10. DNA for the CDR3: TGTGCCAGCGGTTTGGGACAGGGTGTCTATGAGCAGTTCTTC. It encodes CASGLGQGVYEQFF.

The chain combines TRBV7-8 with TRBJ1-2, with TRBD1 matching 8 bases. Unmatched junction bases numbered 10, after V lost 5 bases and J lost 8 bases. The CDR3 sequence is 14 residues long. Per the germline V gene, CDR1 is SGHVS and CDR2 is FQNEAQ. The CDR3 loop reads CASSLQTTGAGYTF. The CDR3 DNA reads TGTGCCAGCAGCCTCCAAACGACAGGGGCCGGCTACACCTTC. The variable domain in full, with the rest retrieved from reference TRBV7-8 and TRBJ1-2, is GAGVSQSPRYKVAKRGQDVALRCDPISGHVSLFWYQQALGQGPEFLTYFQNEAQLDKSGLPSDRFFAERPEGSVSTLKIQRTQQEDSAVYLCASSLQTTGAGYTFGSGTRLTVV.

This chain connects TRBV27 to TRBJ1-1; a weak D match, TRBD1 (6 bases). Germline V gene data show CDR1 as MNHEY and CDR2 as SMNVEV (reference sequence). This CDR3 contains 12 residues. Trimming cost V 7 bases and J 4 bases, with 10 bases left between them. CDR3 sequence: CASTTRGTEAFF. As DNA, the CDR3 is TGTGCCAGCACCACCAGGGGCACTGAAGCTTTCTTT.

CDR3 sequence reads: CASSLGQGAFVEQYF. CDR3 nucleotides: TGTGCCAGCAGCTTAGGCCAGGGGGCCTTTGTAGAGCAGTACTTC. This rearrangement joins TRBV7-9 to TRBJ2-7; TRBD1 matches 8 bases. The CDR3 sequence is 15 residues long. Germline CDR1 and CDR2: SEHNR and FQNEAQ (reference sequence). The trim removed 1 base at V and 7 bases at J, leaving 9 bases unmatched.

This chain links TRBV6-5 with TRBJ2-7; 7 positions match TRBD1. This CDR3 has 14 amino acids. Germline CDR1 reads MNHEY; CDR2 reads SVGAGI. V lost 5 bases, J lost 2 bases, and 6 bases stayed unmatched. The CDR3 DNA follows: TGTGCCAGCAGTACTAAAGGGACAGCCTACGAGCAGTACTTC. It is translated as CASSTKGTAYEQYF.

The chain uses TRBV5-1 and TRBJ1-1; 9 nucleotides line up with TRBD1. Trimming cost V 0 bases and J 4 bases; bases outside gene matches: 7. Looked up from germline, CDR1 is SGHRS and CDR2 is YFSETQ. The CDR3 length is 16 residues. The CDR3 bases are TGCGCCAGCAGCTTGGGGGAGGGGACAGGGATCACTGAAGCTTTCTTT. Amino acids: CASSLGEGTGITEAFF.

The chain carries TRBV25-1 and TRBJ1-1, with D possibly matching TRBD1 (6 bases). The V gene's germline CDR1 is MGHDK and CDR2 SYGVNS. V was shortened by 9 bases and J by 5 bases, with 16 bases between the two germline ends. The CDR3 covers 13 residues. The CDR3 sequence: CASRQGMETEAFF. The CDR3 DNA follows: TGTGCCAGTAGGCAGGGGATGGAAACTGAAGCTTTCTTT.

The chain carries TRBV5-1 and TRBJ2-7; 15 bases align to TRBD2. The CDR3 loop spans 19 amino acids. Germline loops: CDR1 SGHRS, CDR2 YFSETQ. V shed 4 bases and J 1 base; nucleotides not matched to a gene: 12. CDR3 sequence reads: CASSQKPGLAGGGSYEQYF. The CDR3, as DNA: TGCGCCAGCAGCCAAAAACCGGGACTAGCGGGAGGCGGTTCCTACGAGCAGTACTTC. Looking up the rest from reference TRBV5-1 and TRBJ2-7 gives the full variable domain: KAGVTQTPRYLIKTRGQQVTLSCSPISGHRSVSWYQQTPGQGLQFLFEYFSETQRNKGNFPGRFSGRQFSNSRSEMNVSTLELGDSALYLCASSQKPGLAGGGSYEQYFGPGTRLTVT.

The chain uses TRBV11-2 and TRBJ2-5; 9 bases are a match to TRBD1. Unmatched junction bases numbered 15, after V lost 7 bases and J lost 3 bases. Germline CDR1 and CDR2: SGHAT and FQNNGV. CDR3 length: 17 amino acids. This chain's CDR3 is CASTVTGTGRRKETQYF. The CDR3 DNA is TGTGCCAGCACCGTTACCGGGACAGGGCGGCGTAAAGAGACCCAGTACTTC.

V and J are TRBV20-1 and TRBJ1-1, with D perhaps matching TRBD1 (5 bases). CDR3 length: 10 residues. V was cut by 5 bases and J by 8 bases, with 9 bases left in between. Per the germline V gene, CDR1 is DFQATT and CDR2 is SNEGSKA (reference sequence). CDR3 in DNA: TGCAGTGCTCCCGACAGAGAAGCTTTCTTT. This encodes CSAPDREAFF.

The chain has TRBV7-2 and TRBJ2-1, with a tentative D call TRBD2 (6 bases). Germline V gives CDR1 SGHTA, CDR2 FQGNSA. CDR3 length: 12 residues. The V and J ends lost 3 bases and 13 bases respectively, with 13 bases between them. The CDR3 DNA sequence: TGTGCCAGCAGCTTTAGCGGTATCCACCAGTTCTTC. As protein: CASSFSGIHQFF.

V usage is TRBV5-6 and J usage is TRBJ2-5; D is perhaps TRBD2 (6 bases). The CDR3 consists of 13 residues. In germline, CDR1 is SGHDT, CDR2 YYEEEE. The V end was cut by 4 bases, the J end by 4 bases, with 11 bases between. CDR3 DNA sequence: TGTGCCAGCAGCGGGGGGTCGGGAGAGACCCAGTACTTC. Encoded protein: CASSGGSGETQYF.

This clone was picked up one time. The chain employs TRBV7-2 and TRBJ1-1, with D unclear. CDR1 and CDR2 from the germline V gene are SGHTA and FQGNSA. The CDR3 consists of 13 residues. The V gene lost 6 bases and the J gene lost 0 bases, with 8 bases spanning the gap. In nucleotides, the CDR3 is TGTGCCAGCAGTCGCCACATGAACACTGAAGCTTTCTTT. Amino acid sequence: CASSRHMNTEAFF.

This clone was counted a few times. The same CDR3 also results from other DNA sequences found in this sample. The chain joins TRBV7-9 to TRBJ1-1; TRBD1 might be the D (5 bases). The germline CDR1 and CDR2 sequences are SEHNR and FQNEAQ (reference sequence). Trimming left V 3 bases short and J 7 bases short, with 12 bases between. This CDR3 has 13 residues. In DNA, the CDR3 is TGTGCCAGCAGCTTCTCCGGGACTTTTGAAGCTTTCTTT. Amino acids: CASSFSGTFEAFF.

The chain combines TRBV7-2 with TRBJ1-5; maybe TRBD1 (6 bases). Trimming took 5 bases from V and 1 from J, leaving 12 bases between them. CDR1 and CDR2 from the germline V gene are SGHTA and FQGNSA. This CDR3 contains 15 residues. DNA for the CDR3: TGTGCCAGCAGCGCCGGGGGGGCGAGCAATCAGCCCCAGCATTTT. It encodes CASSAGGASNQPQHF.

This chain uses TRBV5-4 with TRBJ1-2; possible D gene TRBD1, 5 bases. The ends were cut back, 3 bases at V and 0 bases at J, with 12 bases in the middle. Germline V CDR1 and CDR2: SGHNT, YYREEE (reference sequence). This CDR3 spans 15 amino acids. The CDR3 DNA reads as TGTGCCAGCAGCTCTCCGGGGGAATCTAACTATGGCTACACCTTC. This codes for CASSSPGESNYGYTF.

This clone was counted between two and nine times. The chain carries TRBV6-7 and TRBJ1-4; a weak D match, TRBD1 (5 bases). TRBV6-7 qualifies as an ORF whose function is uncertain. Deletions cut 0 bases from V and 1 base from J, with 9 bases between. The CDR3 length is 16 residues. The CDR3 protein is CASSYSKQETNEKLFF. In nucleotides, the CDR3 is TGTGCCAGCAGTTACTCGAAACAGGAAACTAATGAAAAACTGTTTTTT.

The V gene is TRBV18, the J gene TRBJ1-1; 10 bases are a match to TRBD1. Trimming at V came to 2 bases and at J to 5 bases, leaving 5 bases not matched to a gene. Germline CDR1 reads KGHSH; CDR2 reads LQKENI. This CDR3 is 15 amino acids long. The CDR3 spells CASSPAGTGDTEAFF. DNA of the CDR3: TGTGCCAGCTCACCAGCAGGGACAGGGGATACTGAAGCTTTCTTT.

The V gene is TRBV27, the J gene TRBJ2-6; 7 bases match TRBD1. Germline values: CDR1 MNHEY, CDR2 SMNVEV (reference sequence). The V and J ends lost 5 bases and 1 base, in that order; junction bases with no gene match: 5. The CDR3 is 16 residues long. CDR3 region: CASSPPGGSGANVLTF. The CDR3 bases are TGTGCCAGCAGTCCCCCAGGGGGTTCTGGGGCCAACGTCCTGACTTTC.

This chain uses TRBV19 with TRBJ2-7; 11 bases are a match to TRBD1. V gave up 3 bases and J gave up 3 bases; unmatched junction bases: 7. The CDR3 loop spans 16 amino acids. Germline values: CDR1 LNHDA, CDR2 SQIVND (reference sequence). In nucleotides, the CDR3 is TGTGCCAGTAGTATCCAATTGGGACAGGGGGTCTACGAGCAGTACTTC. Amino acids: CASSIQLGQGVYEQYF.

The chain combines TRBV7-7 with TRBJ2-3; tentatively, D is TRBD1 (5 bases). Germline CDR1 and CDR2: SSHAT and FNYEAQ (reference sequence). The CDR3 contains 13 residues. V was clipped by 5 bases and J by 4 bases, with 10 bases between them. The CDR3 DNA reads as TGTGCCAGCAGCCAGGAAGGGGCAGATACGCAGTATTTT. Translation: CASSQEGADTQYF.

The chain combines TRBV25-1 with TRBJ1-2, with 7 positions matching TRBD1. The CDR3 totals 15 residues. Germline V gives CDR1 MGHDK, CDR2 SYGVNS. Germline trimming cut 3 bases from V and 2 bases from J; bases unmatched to any gene: 6. Here the CDR3 DNA reads TGTGCCAGCAGTGACCGGAGGACAGGCAACTATGGCTACACCTTC. This codes for CASSDRRTGNYGYTF.